This is a list of T cell receptor beta chains from one sample in a study of beta chain features in type 1 diabetes. Repertoires were generated with immunoSEQ multiplex PCR, while TCRdb's copy carries only in-frame clones and drops some. Of around 690,000 clones listed, approximately 13% are singletons. Source material: naive CD4+ T cells from blood. The receptor set was obtained from a man aged 25 to 40 with type 1 diabetes. CDR3s include the opening cysteine and the closing phenylalanine or tryptophan.

j_call v_call cdr3_aa
TRBJ2-1 TRBV9 CASSVGTGSYNEQFF
TRBJ1-2 TRBV29-1 CSVEDEQGNYGYTF
TRBJ2-1 TRBV4-2 CASGGPVGNEQFF
TRBJ2-3 TRBV19 CASRLVGTDTQYF
TRBJ2-7 TRBV28 CASSPSPTGTGPYEQYF
TRBJ1-1 TRBV6-5 CAGRWTMNTEAFF
TRBJ1-5 TRBV5-6 CASSLTRQGRAYSNQPQHF
TRBJ2-7 TRBV4-3 CASSQGGVLGEQYF
TRBJ2-7 TRBV9 CASSVGVSYSYEQYF
TRBJ1-3 TRBV6-5 CASRGHSSGNTIYF
TRBJ1-5 TRBV4-2 CASSQGGQGNNQPQHF
TRBJ1-3 TRBV7-9 CASSLGQGGNTIYF
TRBJ2-1 TRBV14 CASSPTSNEQFF
TRBJ1-4 TRBV29-1 CSVLLNEKLFF
TRBJ1-5 TRBV9 CASSVGTLHQPQHF
TRBJ2-5 TRBV7-2 CASSYRGRETQYF
TRBJ2-6 TRBV4-3 CASSQERPTGPSSGANVLTF
TRBJ2-5 TRBV30 CAWSGLPSGLGTQYF
TRBJ1-6 TRBV19 CASSGQGRNSPLHF
TRBJ2-7 TRBV5-1 CASSSGGTRSEQYF
TRBJ2-7 TRBV19 CASSLQSSQYEQYF
TRBJ2-5 TRBV9 CASSERGGPTETQYF
TRBJ2-7 TRBV7-3 CASSLGSRASGYEQYF
TRBJ2-1 TRBV2 CASSEGSGGAYNEQFF
TRBJ1-2 TRBV28 CASGRTGIAYGYTF
TRBJ2-5 TRBV6-6 CASSRHVVQGETQYF
TRBJ1-6 TRBV11-2 CASSLQRGSPLHF
TRBJ2-1 TRBV9 CASSVGTFGPNEQFF
TRBJ2-7 TRBV19 CASSSRTEQYF
TRBJ1-1 TRBV18 CASSPPNYRAVDTEAFF
TRBJ2-1 TRBV5-1 CASSLTSPSEQFF
TRBJ2-1 TRBV5-4 CASSSVAGRYNEQFF
TRBJ1-2 TRBV29-1 CSAAQGQGNYGYTF
TRBJ1-3 TRBV7-8 CASSTPGQGAGNTIYF
TRBJ2-3 TRBV7-9 CASSFGGGADTQYF
TRBJ2-1 TRBV7-9 CASSFISGDEQFF
TRBJ1-5 TRBV11-3 CASSVVSNQPQHF
TRBJ2-5 TRBV20-1 CSGILQETQYF
TRBJ2-2 TRBV7-3 CASSKNGPTNTGELFF
TRBJ2-7 TRBV5-6 CASSWRQGIHEQYF
TRBJ2-1 TRBV10-3 CAISGDRGNEQFF
TRBJ2-6 TRBV29-1 CSVGARSSGANVLTF
TRBJ2-7 TRBV7-7 CASSLDPSTDEQYF
TRBJ2-1 TRBV4-3 CASSRTLAGDYNEQFF
TRBJ2-1 TRBV19 CASTGNDARSSYNEQFF
TRBJ1-6 TRBV4-3 CASSQSQTGTPNSPLHF
TRBJ1-1 TRBV7-8 CASSLALPSGEAFF